This record covers a single TCR beta chain. The data were obtained in a study of blood T cell repertoires in COVID-19. About the study: Sources were T cells, B-cell-depleted T cells, or PBMCs; the material itself was cDNA or gDNA.

As handled by the study authors: Amplification from reference gene primers served as the basis for estimated nucleated cell counts. Method: immunoSEQ multiplex PCR; TCRdb's copy keeps in-frame clones and lacks some. That table furnishes V, J and clone size, whereas the DNA furnished D and trimming. This table holds hundreds of thousands of clones, approximately 91% found once. V was trimmed by 4 bases and J by 0 bases, leaving 9 bases between them. The CDR3 spans 14 residues. The germline V gene encodes CDR1 LGHDT and CDR2 YNNKEL (reference sequence). Sequenced: peripheral blood. The chain links TRBV3-1 (or the pseudogene TRBV3-2) to TRBJ1-2; possibly TRBD1 for D (5 bases). The sequence came from a woman aged 55-69 years with acute or convalescent COVID-19. CDR3 DNA sequence: TGTGCCAGCAGCCGGGGACTTTCTAACTATGGCTACACCTTC. Translation gives CASSRGLSNYGYTF.